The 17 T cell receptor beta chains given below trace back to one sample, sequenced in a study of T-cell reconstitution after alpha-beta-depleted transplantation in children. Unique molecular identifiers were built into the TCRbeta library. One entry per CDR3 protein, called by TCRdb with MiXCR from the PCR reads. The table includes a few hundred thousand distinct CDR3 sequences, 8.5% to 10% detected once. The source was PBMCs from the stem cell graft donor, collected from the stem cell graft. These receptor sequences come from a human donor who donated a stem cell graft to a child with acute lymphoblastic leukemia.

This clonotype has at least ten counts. This CDR3 reads CASNGGGGINEQFF. The CDR3 DNA reads TGTGCCAGCAACGGCGGGGGGGGAATCAATGAGCAGTTCTTC. The rearrangement links TRBV7-2 to TRBJ2-1; 9 bases are shared with TRBD2. V lost 7 bases, J lost 6 bases, and 7 bases stayed unmatched. The CDR3 totals 14 residues. Germline loops: CDR1 SGHTA, CDR2 FQGNSA.

CDR3 sequence: CSVIRRSDEQYF. The CDR3 coding sequence is TGCAGCGTTATCAGACGTAGCGACGAGCAGTACTTC. The chain couples TRBV29-1 to TRBJ2-7, with D maybe TRBD2 (5 bases). Trimming shortened V by 5 bases and J by 5 bases, and 13 bases separated the two germline ends. Germline CDR1 SQVTM, CDR2 ANQGSEA. The CDR3 is made up of 12 amino acids.

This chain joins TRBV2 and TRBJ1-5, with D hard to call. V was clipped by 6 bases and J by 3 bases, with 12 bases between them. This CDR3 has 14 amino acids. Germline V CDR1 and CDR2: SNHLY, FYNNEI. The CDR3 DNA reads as TGTGCCAGCAGGAGAAGGGATAACAATCAGCCCCAGCATTTT. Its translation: CASRRRDNNQPQHF.

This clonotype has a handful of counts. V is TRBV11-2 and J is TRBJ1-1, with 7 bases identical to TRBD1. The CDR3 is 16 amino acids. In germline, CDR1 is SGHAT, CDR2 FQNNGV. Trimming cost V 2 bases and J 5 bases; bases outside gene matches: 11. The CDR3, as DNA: TGTGCCAGCAGCTTATCGTTAGCAGGGGGAGCGACTGAAGCTTTCTTT. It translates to CASSLSLAGGATEAFF.

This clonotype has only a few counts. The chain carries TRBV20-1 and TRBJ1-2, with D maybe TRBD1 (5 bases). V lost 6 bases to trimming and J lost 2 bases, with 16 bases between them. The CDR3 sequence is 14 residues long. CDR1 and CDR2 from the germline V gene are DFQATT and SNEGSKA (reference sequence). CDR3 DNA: TGCAGTGCCTTCCGTTGGGGGGAGAACTATGGCTACACCTTC. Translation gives CSAFRWGENYGYTF.

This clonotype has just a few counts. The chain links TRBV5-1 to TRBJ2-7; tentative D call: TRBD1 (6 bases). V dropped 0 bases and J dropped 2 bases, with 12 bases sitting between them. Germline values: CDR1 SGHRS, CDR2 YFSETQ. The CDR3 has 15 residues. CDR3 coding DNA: TGCGCCAGCAGCTTGGTCCCGGACAGCACCTACGAGCAGTACTTC. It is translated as CASSLVPDSTYEQYF.

CDR3 sequence (DNA): TGTGCCGTCGGGGGCTACACCTTC. Amino acid sequence: CAVGGYTF. This chain links TRBV11-2 with TRBJ1-2; D unresolved. The CDR3 length is 8 residues. V was clipped by 11 bases and J by 8 bases, with 6 bases between them. Germline CDR1 is SGHAT and CDR2 is FQNNGV.

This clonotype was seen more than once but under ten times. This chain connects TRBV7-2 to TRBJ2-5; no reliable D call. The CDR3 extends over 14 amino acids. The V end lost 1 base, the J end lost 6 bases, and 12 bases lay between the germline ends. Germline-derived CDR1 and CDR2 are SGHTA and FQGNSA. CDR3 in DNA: TGTGCCAGCAGCTTAGATCGTCAGTTGAAGACCCAGTACTTC. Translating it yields CASSLDRQLKTQYF. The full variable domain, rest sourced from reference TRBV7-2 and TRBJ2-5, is GAGVSQSPSNKVTEKGKDVELRCDPISGHTALYWYRQSLGQGLEFLIYFQGNSAPDKSGLPSDRFSAERTGGSVSTLTIQRTQQEDSAVYLCASSLDRQLKTQYFGPGTRLLVL.

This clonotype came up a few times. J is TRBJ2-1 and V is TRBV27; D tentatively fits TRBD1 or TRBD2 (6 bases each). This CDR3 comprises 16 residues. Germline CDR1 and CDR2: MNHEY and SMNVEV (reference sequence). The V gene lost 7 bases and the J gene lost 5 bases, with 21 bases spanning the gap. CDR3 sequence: CASTDGGMFANNEQFF. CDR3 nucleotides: TGTGCCAGCACCGACGGGGGCATGTTTGCCAACAATGAGCAGTTCTTC.

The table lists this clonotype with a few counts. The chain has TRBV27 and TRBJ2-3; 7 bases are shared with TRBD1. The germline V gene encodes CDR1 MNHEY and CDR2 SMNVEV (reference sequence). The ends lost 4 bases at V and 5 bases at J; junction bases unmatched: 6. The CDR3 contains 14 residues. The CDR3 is CASSWQGDIDTQYF. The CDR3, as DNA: TGTGCCAGCAGTTGGCAGGGGGATATAGATACGCAGTATTTT.

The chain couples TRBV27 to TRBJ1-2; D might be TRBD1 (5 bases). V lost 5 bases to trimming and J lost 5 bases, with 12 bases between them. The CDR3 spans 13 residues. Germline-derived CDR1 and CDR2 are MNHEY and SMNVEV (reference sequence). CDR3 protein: CASSKDSTYGYTF. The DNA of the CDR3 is TGTGCCAGCAGTAAAGACAGCACGTATGGCTACACCTTC.

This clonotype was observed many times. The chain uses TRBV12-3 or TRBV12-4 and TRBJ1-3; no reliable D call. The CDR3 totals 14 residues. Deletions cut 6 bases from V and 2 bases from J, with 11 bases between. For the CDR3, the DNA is TGTGCCAGCAGCCCTAACATAGCTGGAAACACCATATATTTT. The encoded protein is CASSPNIAGNTIYF.

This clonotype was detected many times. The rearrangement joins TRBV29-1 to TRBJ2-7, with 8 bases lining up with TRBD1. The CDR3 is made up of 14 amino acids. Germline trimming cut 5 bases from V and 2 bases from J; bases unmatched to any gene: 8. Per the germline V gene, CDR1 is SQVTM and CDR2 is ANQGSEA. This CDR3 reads CSVSRQGPTYEQYF. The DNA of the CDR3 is TGCAGCGTTTCACGACAGGGGCCGACCTACGAGCAGTACTTC.

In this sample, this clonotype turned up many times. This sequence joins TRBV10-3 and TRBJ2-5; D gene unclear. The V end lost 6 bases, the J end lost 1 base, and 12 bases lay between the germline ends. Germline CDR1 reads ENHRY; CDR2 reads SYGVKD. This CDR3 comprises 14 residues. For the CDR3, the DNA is TGTGCCATCAGCCTCCAACTGCTCCAAGAGACCCAGTACTTC. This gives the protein CAISLQLLQETQYF.

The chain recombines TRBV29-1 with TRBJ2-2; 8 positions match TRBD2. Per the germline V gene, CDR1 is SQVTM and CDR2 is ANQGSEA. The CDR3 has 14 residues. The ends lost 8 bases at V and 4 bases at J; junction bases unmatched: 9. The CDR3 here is CSTRGAGVTGELFF. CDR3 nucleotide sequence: TGCAGCACCCGAGGAGCGGGGGTCACCGGGGAGCTGTTTTTT.

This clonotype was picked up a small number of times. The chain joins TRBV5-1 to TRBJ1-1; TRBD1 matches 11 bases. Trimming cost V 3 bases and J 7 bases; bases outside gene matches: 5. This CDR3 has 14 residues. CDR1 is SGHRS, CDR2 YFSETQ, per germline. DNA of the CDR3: TGCGCCAGCAGCTCTTGGACAGGGGGCGGTGAAGCTTTCTTT. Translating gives CASSSWTGGGEAFF.

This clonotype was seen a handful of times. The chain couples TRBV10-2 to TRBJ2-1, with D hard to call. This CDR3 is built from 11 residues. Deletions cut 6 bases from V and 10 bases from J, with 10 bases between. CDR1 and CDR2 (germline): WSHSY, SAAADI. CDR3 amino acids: CASRARQEQFF. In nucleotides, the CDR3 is TGCGCCAGCAGGGCACGACAAGAGCAGTTCTTC.